These 31 T cell receptor beta chains originate from one sample sequenced in a study of identical twins. Each CDR3 protein is one row after TCRdb ran MiXCR on the 5' RACE reads. The sample yields some 320,000 distinct CDR3 sequences, 12% seen once. These same data were also listed under a study on yellow fever vaccine responses in identical twins.

Sequencing input: CD8+ T cells sorted from blood. All receptors derive from a woman younger than 30 in good health.

The chain uses TRBV11-2 and TRBJ1-6, with a possible D match to TRBD1 (6 bases). The CDR3 runs 15 residues. The V and J ends lost 3 bases and 6 bases respectively, with 12 bases between them. Germline V gene lookup returns CDR1 SGHAT and CDR2 FQNNGV. The CDR3 is CASSFSGTINSPLHF. The CDR3 DNA reads TGTGCCAGCAGCTTTTCCGGGACAATTAATTCACCCCTCCACTTT.

This clonotype was counted a few times. This chain joins TRBV24-1 and TRBJ2-5, with D unresolved. CDR1 is KGHDR and CDR2 is SFDVKD in the germline V gene. The ends were cut back, 4 bases at V and 2 bases at J, with 22 bases in the middle. The CDR3 runs 18 residues. For the CDR3, the DNA is TGTGCCACCAGTGACTTGATCTTCCCCGACATTTGGCAAGAGACCCAGTACTTC. It codes for CATSDLIFPDIWQETQYF.

The rearrangement uses TRBV7-9 and TRBJ1-5; unclear D gene. CDR1 SEHNR and CDR2 FQNEAQ come from the germline V gene (reference sequence). Deletions cut 2 bases from V and 3 bases from J, with 11 bases between. The CDR3 is 15 residues long. The CDR3 nucleotides read TGTGCCAGCAGCTTATTCGGGAATGACAATCAGCCCCAGCATTTT. Residues: CASSLFGNDNQPQHF. Complete variable domain (other parts from reference TRBV7-9 and TRBJ1-5): DTGVSQNPRHKITKRGQNVTFRCDPISEHNRLYWYRQTLGQGPEFLTYFQNEAQLEKSRLLSDRFSAERPKGSFSTLEIQRTEQGDSAMYLCASSLFGNDNQPQHFGDGTRLSIL.

The chain has TRBV27 and TRBJ2-1; TRBD1 matches 9 bases. The trim removed 0 bases at V and 6 bases at J, leaving 9 bases unmatched. CDR3 length: 17 amino acids. Per germline, CDR1 MNHEY and CDR2 SMNVEV (reference sequence). The CDR3 DNA is TGTGCCAGCAGTTTATCGATCCGGGACAGGGCCCGCAATGAGCAGTTCTTC. This codes for CASSLSIRDRARNEQFF.

This clonotype turned up a few times. A read error may account for a junction end that differs from germline. The V and J genes are TRBV7-2 and TRBJ2-5; D call uncertain. This CDR3 contains 13 residues. The germline V gene has CDR1 SGHTA and CDR2 FQGNSA. The CDR3 nucleotides are TGTGCCAGCAGCTACGACGGTGGGGATCCCCAGGACTTC. Translation: CASSYDGGDPQDF. Based on the CDR3 plus reference TRBV7-2 and TRBJ2-5, the full variable domain is GAGVSQSPSNKVTEKGKDVELRCDPISGHTALYWYRQSLGQGLEFLIYFQGNSAPDKSGLPSDRFSAERTGGSVSTLTIQRTQQEDSAVYLCASSYDGGDPQDFGPGTRLLVL.

There are a few counts of this clonotype. The chain is built from TRBV5-5 and TRBJ2-1; D remains ambiguous. Germline-derived CDR1 and CDR2 are SGHKS and YYEKEE (reference sequence). This CDR3 region has 15 residues. Deletions cut 4 bases from V and 1 base from J, with 12 bases between. Written as DNA, the CDR3 is TGTGCCAGCAGCCCGGCCTGGGGATCCTACAATGAGCAGTTCTTC. Translating it yields CASSPAWGSYNEQFF.

The chain links TRBV2 to TRBJ2-7; 14 bases align to TRBD2. V lost 3 bases, J lost 1 base, and 14 bases stayed unmatched. The CDR3 spans 20 residues. Germline V gene lookup returns CDR1 SNHLY and CDR2 FYNNEI. The CDR3 is CASSDPSGLAGVSTSYEQYF. Here the CDR3 DNA reads TGTGCCAGCAGTGACCCCTCGGGACTAGCGGGAGTTTCCACATCCTACGAGCAGTACTTC.

This clonotype was counted only a few times. The chain couples TRBV5-6 to TRBJ2-3, with 14 bases fitting TRBD2. The CDR3 totals 16 residues. V shed 4 bases, J shed 2 bases, and the junction held 3 bases outside the gene matches. Germline V CDR1 and CDR2: SGHDT, YYEEEE. This chain's CDR3 is CASSETSGGVTDTQYF. The CDR3 coding sequence is TGTGCCAGCAGCGAGACTAGCGGGGGGGTCACAGATACGCAGTATTTT.

The chain has TRBV20-1 and TRBJ2-7; tentatively, D is TRBD2 (5 bases). V lost 0 bases and J 6 bases, leaving 9 bases between the germline ends. CDR3 length: 12 amino acids. Germline CDR1 and CDR2: DFQATT and SNEGSKA (reference sequence). The CDR3 spells CSARDVASEQYF. The DNA for the CDR3 is TGCAGTGCTAGAGATGTAGCGAGCGAGCAGTACTTC.

This clonotype was seen more than once but under ten times. The genes are TRBV6-2 or TRBV6-3 and TRBJ1-5, with D perhaps TRBD1 (6 bases). V was pared by 0 bases and J by 11 bases, with 20 bases between. CDR3 length: 16 residues. Germline assignment: CDR1 MNHEY and CDR2 SVGEGT. DNA of the CDR3: TGTGCCAGCAGTTACTCGTTACAGGGCCCCGCATTGGCCCAGCATTTT. It codes for CASSYSLQGPALAQHF.

This clonotype was counted a few times. This rearrangement joins TRBV11-2 to TRBJ2-3, with TRBD2 identical over 8 bases. The CDR3 has 13 amino acids. Germline trimming cut 8 bases from V and 1 base from J; bases unmatched to any gene: 2. CDR1 and CDR2 from the germline V gene are SGHAT and FQNNGV. The CDR3 sequence: CASRREGTDTQYF. In nucleotides, the CDR3 is TGTGCCAGCCGGCGGGAGGGCACAGATACGCAGTATTTT.

CDR3 residues: CATSEPGLAGAYNEQFF. DNA of the CDR3: TGTGCCACCAGTGAACCCGGACTAGCGGGAGCCTACAATGAGCAGTTCTTC. The chain uses TRBV24-1 and TRBJ2-1; the match to TRBD2 covers 13 bases. Losses at the gene ends were 4 bases for V and 2 bases for J; bases not matched to a gene: 4. The germline V gene encodes CDR1 KGHDR and CDR2 SFDVKD. The CDR3 has 17 amino acids.

The sample holds many counts of this clonotype. The chain is built from TRBV4-2 and TRBJ2-1; 7 bases fit TRBD1. There are 14 residues in the CDR3. The germline V gene has CDR1 LGHNA and CDR2 YNFKEQ. V was pared by 0 bases and J by 8 bases, with 4 bases of the junction left unmatched. DNA of the CDR3: TGTGCCAGCAGCCAAGAACAGGGGTACGATGAGCAGTTCTTC. Amino acids: CASSQEQGYDEQFF.

This chain joins TRBV5-1 and TRBJ1-2; 11 bases line up with TRBD1. After removal of 3 bases from V and 4 bases from J, the junction contained 8 bases not matched to a gene. Per germline, CDR1 SGHRS and CDR2 YFSETQ. This CDR3 spans 16 amino acids. The CDR3 region is CASSSGQGATGYGYTF. In DNA form, the CDR3 reads TGCGCCAGCAGCTCAGGACAGGGGGCGACAGGCTATGGCTACACCTTC.

This clonotype was seen repeatedly, ten times or more. V usage is TRBV20-1 and J usage is TRBJ2-5; 8 positions match TRBD1. Germline V gene lookup returns CDR1 DFQATT and CDR2 SNEGSKA (reference sequence). The ends lost 1 base at V and 4 bases at J; junction bases unmatched: 2. The length of the CDR3 is 13 residues. The DNA of the CDR3 is TGCAGTGCTAGAGCGGACAGGGCAGAGACCCAGTACTTC. Protein sequence: CSARADRAETQYF.

By proportion, this clonotype is medium-sized (0.01 to 0.1%). The rearrangement links TRBV6-2 or TRBV6-3 to TRBJ1-2; possibly TRBD1 for D (6 bases). The germline gives CDR1 MNHEY, CDR2 SVGEGT. This CDR3 region has 15 residues. V lost 6 bases and J lost 3, with 17 bases in between. The CDR3 bases are TGTGCCAGCAGCCGGACAGCGATCGGGGACTATGGCTACACCTTC. Translating it yields CASSRTAIGDYGYTF.

In its sample, this clonotype was seen a few times. This chain connects TRBV7-6 to TRBJ2-7; D unresolved. Trimming pared 5 bases from V and 4 bases from J, leaving 15 bases between. The CDR3 has 14 residues. Germline values: CDR1 SGHVS, CDR2 FNYEAQ. CDR3 nucleotide sequence: TGTGCCAGCAGCCCCCGGGCTGCCCGGTACGAGCAGTACTTC. Its protein is CASSPRAARYEQYF.

This clonotype has just a few counts. The chain couples TRBV4-2 to TRBJ2-2; maybe TRBD2 (6 bases). The germline V gene encodes CDR1 LGHNA and CDR2 YNFKEQ. CDR3 length: 14 residues. The V end lost 4 bases, the J end lost 7 bases, and 13 bases lay between the germline ends. The CDR3 loop is CASSPSTSNGELFF. CDR3 sequence (DNA): TGTGCCAGCAGCCCCAGCACTAGCAACGGGGAGCTGTTTTTT.

The table lists this clonotype with many counts. The chain has TRBV5-1 and TRBJ2-7; the D gene is possibly TRBD1 (5 bases). CDR1 SGHRS and CDR2 YFSETQ come from the germline V gene. V lost 3 bases to trimming and J lost 4 bases, with 14 bases between them. The CDR3 sequence is 14 residues long. The CDR3 here is CASSYNSGSYEQYV. The CDR3 DNA follows: TGCGCCAGCAGCTATAATTCAGGGTCTTACGAGCAGTACGTC.

This clonotype occurred many times. The rearrangement uses TRBV12-3 or TRBV12-4 and TRBJ2-7; no clear D. With 5 bases removed from V and 6 bases from J, the gap between germline ends came to 11 bases. This CDR3 spans 12 amino acids. The CDR3 here is CASSPEGTEQYV. The CDR3, as DNA: TGTGCCAGCAGTCCCGAAGGAACCGAGCAGTACGTC.

This clonotype has ten or more counts. The chain has TRBV29-1 and TRBJ2-1, with 13 bases fitting TRBD2. V shed 4 bases and J 9 bases; nucleotides not matched to a gene: 6. The CDR3 sequence is 14 residues long. Per the germline V gene, CDR1 is SQVTM and CDR2 is ANQGSEA. The CDR3: CSVVGTSGKGEQFF. CDR3 DNA sequence: TGCAGCGTTGTGGGGACTAGCGGGAAGGGTGAGCAGTTCTTC.

This clonotype was counted a few times. The gene calls are TRBV28 and TRBJ2-7; D may correspond to TRBD1 or TRBD2 (6 bases each). Germline assignment: CDR1 MDHEN and CDR2 SYDVKM. The length of the CDR3 is 16 residues. V shed 8 bases and J shed 6 bases, with 26 bases lying between them. CDR3 bases: TGTGCCAGCGCTGTGGCCGGTAGGGGGGCTGAGGGCGAGCAGTACTTC. This codes for CASAVAGRGAEGEQYF.

The rearrangement uses TRBV6-1 and TRBJ2-3, with TRBD2 matching 11 bases. The CDR3 length is 15 residues. V was clipped by 4 bases and J by 6 bases; unmatched bases: 6. Germline CDR1 reads MNHNS; CDR2 reads SASEGT. The CDR3 here is CASSARLAGMDTQYF. CDR3 coding DNA: TGTGCCAGCAGTGCCCGACTAGCGGGAATGGATACGCAGTATTTT.

This chain uses TRBV11-2 with TRBJ2-5; D may match TRBD1 or TRBD2 (5 bases each). The length of the CDR3 is 15 residues. Germline assignment: CDR1 SGHAT and CDR2 FQNNGV. The V and J ends lost 4 bases and 4 bases respectively, with 16 bases between them. The CDR3 loop is CASSSRDAFGETQYF. DNA for the CDR3: TGTGCCAGCAGCTCCCGGGACGCCTTCGGAGAGACCCAGTACTTC.

Ten or more counts support this clonotype. V is TRBV5-5 and J is TRBJ1-1, with TRBD1 identical over 11 bases. CDR1 and CDR2 from the germline V gene are SGHKS and YYEKEE (reference sequence). Trimming at V came to 2 bases and at J to 3 bases, leaving 12 bases not matched to a gene. This CDR3 has 18 residues. The DNA for the CDR3 is TGTGCCAGCAGCTTACCCCCCGGACAGGGGGCCTTTGACACTGAAGCTTTCTTT. Its translation: CASSLPPGQGAFDTEAFF. Together with reference TRBV5-5 and TRBJ1-1, the CDR3 gives the full variable domain: DAGVTQSPTHLIKTRGQQVTLRCSPISGHKSVSWYQQVLGQGPQFIFQYYEKEERGRGNFPDRFSARQFPNYSSELNVNALLLGDSALYLCASSLPPGQGAFDTEAFFGQGTRLTVV.

The J gene is TRBJ1-4, the V gene TRBV6-5; D is unresolved. V gave up 2 bases and J gave up 4 bases, with 8 bases separating them. Looked up from germline, CDR1 is MNHEY and CDR2 is SVGAGI. The CDR3 is made up of 14 amino acids. The CDR3 DNA reads TGTGCCAGCAGTTACGTCGATGGTAATGAAAAACTGTTTTTT. The encoded protein is CASSYVDGNEKLFF.

This chain uses TRBV27 with TRBJ2-7; weak D call: TRBD1 (6 bases). The germline V and J ends were trimmed by 8 bases and 6 bases, with 17 bases remaining between them. The CDR3 runs 13 residues. Germline values: CDR1 MNHEY, CDR2 SMNVEV (reference sequence). DNA for the CDR3: TGTGCCAGCTGGGGGTCCACAGGGTTCGAGCAGTACTTC. Translation gives CASWGSTGFEQYF.

This clonotype appeared a few times. The chain links TRBV7-9 to TRBJ2-2, with no clear D. Trimming cost V 4 bases and J 5 bases, with 11 bases left between them. The CDR3 runs to 14 residues. The germline V gene encodes CDR1 SEHNR and CDR2 FQNEAQ (reference sequence). The CDR3 sequence: CASSSTHPTGELFF. CDR3 DNA: TGTGCCAGCAGCTCTACACACCCAACCGGGGAGCTGTTTTTT.

This clonotype was seen only a few times. The V call is TRBV6-2 or TRBV6-3, the J call TRBJ2-7; no firm D call. The ends were cut back, 2 bases at V and 1 base at J, with 9 bases in the middle. The CDR3 covers 14 residues. Germline CDR1 MNHEY, CDR2 SVGEGT. CDR3 coding DNA: TGTGCCAGCAGTTACCGTAGACCTTCCTACGAGCAGTACTTC. The encoded protein is CASSYRRPSYEQYF.

This clonotype was seen repeatedly, ten times or more. The CDR3 DNA follows: TGTGCCAGCACCCCGTTTCGCGGGAGCGGCGAGCAGTACTTC. Translated, it gives CASTPFRGSGEQYF. The genes are TRBV28 and TRBJ2-7; 7 bases are a match to TRBD2. Germline assignment: CDR1 MDHEN and CDR2 SYDVKM. This CDR3 has 14 amino acids. V gave up 7 bases and J gave up 6 bases; unmatched junction bases: 12.

V and J are TRBV11-2 and TRBJ2-7; D might be TRBD1 or TRBD2, each matching 5 bases. V was cut by 2 bases and J by 4 bases, with 15 bases left in between. Germline lookup yields CDR1 SGHAT and CDR2 FQNNGV. The CDR3 is made up of 15 amino acids. In DNA, the CDR3 is TGTGCCAGCAGCTTAATCCAGGGTTGGAGGTACGAGCAGTACTTC. Translated, it gives CASSLIQGWRYEQYF.